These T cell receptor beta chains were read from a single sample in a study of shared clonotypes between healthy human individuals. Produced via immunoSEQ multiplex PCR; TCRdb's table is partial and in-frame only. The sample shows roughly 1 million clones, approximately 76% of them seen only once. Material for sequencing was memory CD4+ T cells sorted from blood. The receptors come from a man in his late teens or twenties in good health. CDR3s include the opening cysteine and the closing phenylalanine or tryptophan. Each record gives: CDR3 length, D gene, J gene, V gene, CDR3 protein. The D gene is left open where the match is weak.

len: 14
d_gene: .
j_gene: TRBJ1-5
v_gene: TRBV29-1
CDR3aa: CREVTGTYNQPQHF

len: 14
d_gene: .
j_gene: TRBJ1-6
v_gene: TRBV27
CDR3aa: CASSIPGGFAALHF

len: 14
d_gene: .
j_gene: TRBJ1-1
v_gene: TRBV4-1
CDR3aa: CASRTNTENTEAFF

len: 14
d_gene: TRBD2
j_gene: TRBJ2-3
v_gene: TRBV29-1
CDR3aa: CSASRAGGTDTQYF

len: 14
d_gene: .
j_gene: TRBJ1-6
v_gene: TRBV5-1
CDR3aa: CASSIGTWDSPLHF

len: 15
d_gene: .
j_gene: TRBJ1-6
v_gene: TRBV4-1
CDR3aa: CASSQDPRAERPLHF

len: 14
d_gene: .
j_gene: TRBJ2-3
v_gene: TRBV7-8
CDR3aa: CASSSYTSTDTQYF

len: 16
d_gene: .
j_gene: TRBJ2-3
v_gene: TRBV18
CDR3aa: CASSPLERLGTDTQYF

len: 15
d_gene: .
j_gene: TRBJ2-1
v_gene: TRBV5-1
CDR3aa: CASAPGGMSNNEQFF

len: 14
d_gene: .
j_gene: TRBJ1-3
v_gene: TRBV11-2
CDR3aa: CASSLPGPGNTIYF

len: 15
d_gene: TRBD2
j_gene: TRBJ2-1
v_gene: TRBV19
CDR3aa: CASSPGLVGVNEQFF

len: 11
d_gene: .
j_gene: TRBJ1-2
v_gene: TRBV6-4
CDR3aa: CASSDIHGYTF

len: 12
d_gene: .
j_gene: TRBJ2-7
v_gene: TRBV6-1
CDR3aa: CASSDRGREQYF

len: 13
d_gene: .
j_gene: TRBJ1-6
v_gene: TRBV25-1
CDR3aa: CASSENYNSPLHF

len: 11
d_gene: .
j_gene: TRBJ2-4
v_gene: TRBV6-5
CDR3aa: CASTAKNIQYF

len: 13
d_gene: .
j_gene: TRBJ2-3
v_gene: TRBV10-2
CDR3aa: CASSVSYPDTQYF

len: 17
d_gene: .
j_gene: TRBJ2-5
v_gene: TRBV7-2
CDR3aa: CASSPRLGGPNQETQYF

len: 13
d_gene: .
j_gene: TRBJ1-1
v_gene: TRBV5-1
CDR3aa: CASSLGPIRGAFF

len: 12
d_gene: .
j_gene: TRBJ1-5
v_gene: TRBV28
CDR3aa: CASREMNQPQHF

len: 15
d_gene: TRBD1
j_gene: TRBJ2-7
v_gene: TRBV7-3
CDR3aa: CASSSQVGQGYEQYF

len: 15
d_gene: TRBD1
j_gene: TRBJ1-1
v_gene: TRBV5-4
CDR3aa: CASSFGQGGNTEAFF

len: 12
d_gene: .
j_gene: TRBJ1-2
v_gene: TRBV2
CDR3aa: CASSGSGYGYTF

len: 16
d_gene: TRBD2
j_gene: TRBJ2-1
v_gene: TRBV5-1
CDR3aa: CASNVAGGRSYNEQFF

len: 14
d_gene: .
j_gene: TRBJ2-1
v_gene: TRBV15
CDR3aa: CATSRDPGGADQFF

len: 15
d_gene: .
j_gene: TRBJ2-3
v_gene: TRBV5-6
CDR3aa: CASSLGRVALDTQYF

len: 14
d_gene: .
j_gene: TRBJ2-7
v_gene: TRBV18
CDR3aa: CASSPVTGIYEQYF

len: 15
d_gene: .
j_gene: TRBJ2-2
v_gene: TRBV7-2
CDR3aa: CASSPGWRNTGELFF

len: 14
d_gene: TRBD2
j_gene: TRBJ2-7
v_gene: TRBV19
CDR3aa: CASSISGGFYEQYF

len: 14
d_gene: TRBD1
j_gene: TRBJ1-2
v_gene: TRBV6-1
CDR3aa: CASRGQGSVPGYTF

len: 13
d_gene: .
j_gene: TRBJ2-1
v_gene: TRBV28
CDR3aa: CASSRRSYNEQFF

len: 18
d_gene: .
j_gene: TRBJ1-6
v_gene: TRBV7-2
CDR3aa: CASSLDDWPSTYNSPLHF

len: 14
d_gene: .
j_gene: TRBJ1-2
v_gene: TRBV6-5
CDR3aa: CASSYSWLNYGYTF

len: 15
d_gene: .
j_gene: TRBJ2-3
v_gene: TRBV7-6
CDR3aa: CASSAGVLFTDTQYF

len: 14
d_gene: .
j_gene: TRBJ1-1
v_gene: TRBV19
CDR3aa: CASKGDPSDTEAFF

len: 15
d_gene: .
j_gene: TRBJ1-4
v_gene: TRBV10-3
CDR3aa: CAISDDRSRNEKLFF

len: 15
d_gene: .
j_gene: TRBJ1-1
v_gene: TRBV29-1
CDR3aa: CSVKDLRPENTEAFF

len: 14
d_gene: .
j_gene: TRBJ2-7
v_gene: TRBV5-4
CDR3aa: CASSLGRQFGEQYF

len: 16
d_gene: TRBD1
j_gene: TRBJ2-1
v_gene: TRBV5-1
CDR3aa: CASSSGDRGKENEQFF

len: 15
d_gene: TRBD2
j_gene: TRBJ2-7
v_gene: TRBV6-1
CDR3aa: CASRREVTPPYEQYF

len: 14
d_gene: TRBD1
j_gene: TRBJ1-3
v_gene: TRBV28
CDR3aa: CASRARGLGNTIYF

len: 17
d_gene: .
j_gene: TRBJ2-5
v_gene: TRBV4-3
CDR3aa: CASSQDTGAGGRETQYF

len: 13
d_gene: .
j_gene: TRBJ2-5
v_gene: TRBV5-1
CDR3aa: CASSLRPRETQYF

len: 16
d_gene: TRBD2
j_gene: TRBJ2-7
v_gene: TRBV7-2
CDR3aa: CASSPRGGSSGYEQYF

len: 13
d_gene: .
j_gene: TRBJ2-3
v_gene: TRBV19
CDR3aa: CASSIRTGDTQYF

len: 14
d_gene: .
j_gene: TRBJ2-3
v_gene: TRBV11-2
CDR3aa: CASSFEGNTDTQYF

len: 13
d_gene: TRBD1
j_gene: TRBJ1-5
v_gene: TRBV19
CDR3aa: CASGGQGYQPQHF

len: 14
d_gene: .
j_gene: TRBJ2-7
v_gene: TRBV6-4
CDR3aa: CALPSKCGRGEQYF